The text below deals with one T cell receptor (beta chain). What it recognizes is unknown. The record originates from a study of cytomegalovirus exposure and HLA in healthy donors. The PCR used 60 Vbeta and 13 Jbeta primers. Produced via immunoSEQ multiplex PCR; TCRdb's table is partial and in-frame only. The sample lists about 200,000 clones, 82% occurring once. V shed 6 bases, J shed 6 bases, and the junction held 11 bases outside the gene matches. In germline, CDR1 is ENHRY, CDR2 SYGVKD. The CDR3 consists of 15 residues. Study-level results: Earlier results showed most TCR beta V segments being productive about 90% or about 30% of the time.

This chain joins TRBV10-3 and TRBJ2-3; 8 bases align to TRBD2. Sample: PBMCs. The TCR sequence derives from a woman between 40 and 55 years old in good health and CMV-seronegative. The CDR3 DNA is TGTGCCATCAGCCCGGGACTAGGAAATATGGATACGCAGTATTTT. It yields the protein CAISPGLGNMDTQYF.